This paragraph covers one TCR beta chain sequence. The protocol was immunoSEQ multiplex PCR, while the TCRdb copy is restricted to in-frame clones and leaves out a portion. The table has about 70,000 clones, about 94% seen once. This specimen belongs to a study of technical replicates of blood from several donors. The sample consisted of T cells isolated from PBMCs. The clonotype was recovered from a human donor in good health.

CDR3 in amino acids: CASSQAFRTSVADTQYF. The CDR3, as DNA: TGCGCCAGCAGCCAAGCCTTCAGGACTAGCGTGGCAGATACGCAGTATTTT. The chain links TRBV4-1 to TRBJ2-3; 9 bases fit TRBD2. The V and J ends lost 1 base and 4 bases, in that order; junction bases with no gene match: 9. Germline CDR1 MGHRA, CDR2 YSYEKL. This CDR3 contains 17 residues.